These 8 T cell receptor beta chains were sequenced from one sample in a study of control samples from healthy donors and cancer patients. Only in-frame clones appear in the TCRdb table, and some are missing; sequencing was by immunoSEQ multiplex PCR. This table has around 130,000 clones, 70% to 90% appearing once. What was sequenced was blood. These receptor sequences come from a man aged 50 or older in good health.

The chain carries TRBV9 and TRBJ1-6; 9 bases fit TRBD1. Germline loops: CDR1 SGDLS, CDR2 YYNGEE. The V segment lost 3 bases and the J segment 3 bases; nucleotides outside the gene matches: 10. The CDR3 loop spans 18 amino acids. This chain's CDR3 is CASSAGDRVRDYNSPLHF. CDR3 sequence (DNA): TGTGCCAGCAGCGCCGGGGACAGGGTTAGGGACTATAATTCACCCCTCCACTTT.

The CDR3 loop reads CASSFRGLMVDTQYF. The CDR3 DNA reads TGTGCCAGCAGCTTTAGGGGATTAATGGTAGATACGCAGTATTTT. V gene TRBV7-2 combines with J gene TRBJ2-3; a possible D gene is TRBD1 (5 bases). Germline CDR1 is SGHTA and CDR2 is FQGNSA. This CDR3 has 15 amino acids. V dropped 3 bases and J dropped 5 bases, with 15 bases sitting between them. The full variable domain, rest sourced from reference TRBV7-2 and TRBJ2-3, is GAGVSQSPSNKVTEKGKDVELRCDPISGHTALYWYRQSLGQGLEFLIYFQGNSAPDKSGLPSDRFSAERTGGSVSTLTIQRTQQEDSAVYLCASSFRGLMVDTQYFGPGTRLTVL.

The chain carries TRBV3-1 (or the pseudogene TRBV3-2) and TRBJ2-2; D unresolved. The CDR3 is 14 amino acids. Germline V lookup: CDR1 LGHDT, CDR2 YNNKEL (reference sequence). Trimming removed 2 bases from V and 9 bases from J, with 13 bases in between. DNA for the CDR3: TGTGCCAGCAGCCAAACGATCGGCATGAGGGAGCTGTTTTTT. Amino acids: CASSQTIGMRELFF.

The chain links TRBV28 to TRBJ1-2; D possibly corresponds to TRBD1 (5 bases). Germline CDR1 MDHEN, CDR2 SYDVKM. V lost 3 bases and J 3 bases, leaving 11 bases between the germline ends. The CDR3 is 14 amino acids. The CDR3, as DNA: TGTGCCAGCAGTTTCACTTCAGGGCACTATGGCTACACCTTC. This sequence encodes CASSFTSGHYGYTF.

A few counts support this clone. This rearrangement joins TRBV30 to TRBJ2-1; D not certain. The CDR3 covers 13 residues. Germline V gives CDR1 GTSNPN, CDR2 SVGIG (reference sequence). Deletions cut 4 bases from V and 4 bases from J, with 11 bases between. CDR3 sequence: CAWTNSFYNEQFF. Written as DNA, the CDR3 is TGTGCCTGGACGAACAGCTTTTACAATGAGCAGTTCTTC. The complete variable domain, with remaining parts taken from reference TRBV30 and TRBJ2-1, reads SQTIHQWPATLVQPVGSPLSLECTVEGTSNPNLYWYRQAAGRGLQLLFYSVGIGQISSEVPQNLSASRPQDRQFILSSKKLLLSDSGFYLCAWTNSFYNEQFFGPGTRLTVL.

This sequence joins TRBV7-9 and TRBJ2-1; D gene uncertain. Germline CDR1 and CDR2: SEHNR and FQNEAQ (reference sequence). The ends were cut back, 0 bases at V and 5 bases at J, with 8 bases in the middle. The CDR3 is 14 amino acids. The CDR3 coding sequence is TGTGCCAGCAGCTTAGCGGGCGGAAACAATGAGCAGTTCTTC. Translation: CASSLAGGNNEQFF.

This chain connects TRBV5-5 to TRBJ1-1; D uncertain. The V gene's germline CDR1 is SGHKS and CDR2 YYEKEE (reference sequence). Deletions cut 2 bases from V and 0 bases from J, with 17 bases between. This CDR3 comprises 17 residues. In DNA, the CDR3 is TGTGCCAGCAGCTTAAACCCCACTTTCGTAATGAACACTGAAGCTTTCTTT. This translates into CASSLNPTFVMNTEAFF.

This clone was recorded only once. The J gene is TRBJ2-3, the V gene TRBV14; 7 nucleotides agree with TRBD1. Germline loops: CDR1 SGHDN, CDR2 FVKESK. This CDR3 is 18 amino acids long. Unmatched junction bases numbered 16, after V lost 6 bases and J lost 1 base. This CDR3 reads CASSPTPLGQVGTDTQYF. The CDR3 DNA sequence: TGTGCCAGCAGTCCAACACCCCTAGGACAGGTTGGCACAGATACGCAGTATTTT.